The 20 T cell receptor beta chains below all came from one sample that was sequenced in a study of blood T cell repertoires in COVID-19. The protocol was immunoSEQ multiplex PCR, while the TCRdb copy is restricted to in-frame clones and leaves out a portion. The table lists roughly 100,000 clones, 65% to 90% of them singletons, with around 4.3% in the top ten. The sample was peripheral blood. These receptors were obtained from a man aged 50 to 59 with acute or convalescent COVID-19.

The rearrangement joins TRBV7-3 to TRBJ2-6; D not certain. Trimming shortened V by 5 bases and J by 0 bases, and 17 bases separated the two germline ends. The germline V gene encodes CDR1 SGHTA and CDR2 FQGTGA. CDR3 length: 18 residues. The CDR3 protein is CASSPRAQISSGANVLTF. As DNA, the CDR3 is TGTGCCAGCAGCCCGCGAGCACAGATCAGCTCTGGGGCCAACGTCCTGACTTTC.

This rearrangement joins TRBV9 to TRBJ2-7; no clear D. Deletions cut 0 bases from V and 2 bases from J, with 9 bases between. The CDR3 has 14 residues. Germline CDR1 reads SGDLS; CDR2 reads YYNGEE. The DNA of the CDR3 is TGTGCCAGCAGCGTAGAGTACACAGCCTACGAGCAGTACTTC. This codes for CASSVEYTAYEQYF.

As concerns this clone: The identical CDR3 is also encoded by other nucleotide sequences in the sample. The chain couples TRBV30 to TRBJ1-2, with 7 bases lining up with TRBD1. V shed 2 bases and J 4 bases; nucleotides not matched to a gene: 4. Germline loops: CDR1 GTSNPN, CDR2 SVGIG (reference sequence). This CDR3 is built from 13 residues. In DNA form, the CDR3 reads TGTGCCTGGAGTCGGGACAGACCCTATGGCTACACCTTC. Protein sequence: CAWSRDRPYGYTF.

The V call is TRBV6-4, the J call TRBJ2-1; 13 nucleotides agree with TRBD2. V gave up 5 bases and J gave up 5 bases; unmatched junction bases: 3. The CDR3 loop spans 15 amino acids. The germline gives CDR1 MRHNA, CDR2 SNTAGT. The DNA for the CDR3 is TGTGCCAGCAGTACCGGGACTAGCGGGGACAATGAGCAGTTCTTC. It specifies CASSTGTSGDNEQFF.

The chain couples TRBV5-5 to TRBJ1-3; TRBD1 is a possible D gene (6 bases). Germline lookup yields CDR1 SGHKS and CDR2 YYEKEE (reference sequence). The CDR3 has 17 amino acids. Trimming took off 5 bases at V and 0 bases at J, with 18 bases between the two ends. The CDR3, as DNA: TGTGCCAGCAGGGAGTGGACAGCGGCAGGCTCTGGAAACACCATATATTTT. Encoded protein: CASREWTAAGSGNTIYF.

This chain connects TRBV3-1 (or the pseudogene TRBV3-2) to TRBJ2-2; TRBD1 agrees at 7 bases. There are 14 residues in the CDR3. Germline CDR1 reads LGHDT; CDR2 reads YNNKEL (reference sequence). V lost 6 bases and J lost 2; bases outside the gene matches: 3. As DNA, the CDR3 is TGTGCCAGCAGTCGGGACAGAAACACCGGGGAGCTGTTTTTT. This sequence encodes CASSRDRNTGELFF.

The table lists this clone with a few counts. CDR3 protein: CASSWGPTGTNSPLHF. The CDR3 coding sequence is TGCGCCAGCAGCTGGGGTCCAACAGGGACGAATTCACCCCTCCACTTT. The chain uses TRBV5-1 and TRBJ1-6, with D maybe TRBD1 (6 bases). The V end was cut by 3 bases, the J end by 7 bases, with 17 bases between. Germline CDR1 SGHRS, CDR2 YFSETQ. There are 16 residues in the CDR3.

J is TRBJ2-2 and V is TRBV10-3; TRBD2 aligns across 9 bases. The J segment lost 0 bases and the V segment lost 6 bases, leaving 2 bases of the junction unmatched. Germline V gives CDR1 ENHRY, CDR2 SYGVKD. The CDR3 is 15 residues long. The CDR3 nucleotides read TGTGCCATCAGATCTAGCGGGACGAACACCGGGGAGCTGTTTTTT. Encoded protein: CAIRSSGTNTGELFF.

The genes are TRBV2 and TRBJ2-1; 9 nucleotides match TRBD2. V dropped 0 bases and J dropped 4; count of bases not matched to a gene: 4. The CDR3 spans 16 residues. Germline V lookup: CDR1 SNHLY, CDR2 FYNNEI. The CDR3 DNA is TGTGCCAGCAGTGAAGCGTTCCTAGCGGGATACAATGAGCAGTTCTTC. The encoded protein is CASSEAFLAGYNEQFF. Based on the CDR3 plus reference TRBV2 and TRBJ2-1, the full variable domain is EPEVTQTPSHQVTQMGQEVILRCVPISNHLYFYWYRQILGQKVEFLVSFYNNEISEKSEIFDDQFSVERPDGSNFTLKIRSTKLEDSAMYFCASSEAFLAGYNEQFFGPGTRLTVL.

The chain has TRBV11-2 and TRBJ1-1; 7 positions match TRBD1. With V trimmed by 4 bases and J by 8 bases, 4 bases remained unmatched. This CDR3 spans 12 amino acids. The germline CDR1 and CDR2 sequences are SGHAT and FQNNGV. The CDR3: CASSSRTGEAFF. The CDR3 DNA reads as TGTGCCAGCAGCTCCCGGACAGGAGAAGCTTTCTTT. The variable domain in full, completed from reference TRBV11-2 and TRBJ1-1, reads EAGVAQSPRYKIIEKRQSVAFWCNPISGHATLYWYQQILGQGPKLLIQFQNNGVVDDSQLPKDRFSAERLKGVDSTLKIQPAKLEDSAVYLCASSSRTGEAFFGQGTRLTVV.

This chain links TRBV21-1 with TRBJ2-6; the table's D call TRBD2 went unverified against the DNA. TRBV21-1 is designated a pseudogene. The CDR3 consists of 21 residues. The CDR3 protein is CASSKALLGLQPGSGANVLTF. DNA of the CDR3: TGTGCCAGCAGCAAAGCGTTGCTAGGACTCCAACCTGGCTCTGGGGCCAACGTCCTGACTTTC.

This clone was counted between two and nine times. The chain links TRBV5-1 to TRBJ2-1; possibly TRBD2 for D (5 bases). Germline CDR1 SGHRS, CDR2 YFSETQ. Trimming took off 0 bases at V and 2 bases at J, with 9 bases between the two ends. The CDR3 is 15 amino acids. For the CDR3, the DNA is TGCGCCAGCAGCTTGGCACTCGGGACCTACAATGAGCAGTTCTTC. Translating gives CASSLALGTYNEQFF.

The rearrangement links TRBV20-1 to TRBJ2-1; 8 bases are a match to TRBD1. Germline values: CDR1 DFQATT, CDR2 SNEGSKA (reference sequence). CDR3 length: 11 residues. The V segment lost 6 bases and the J segment 9 bases; nucleotides outside the gene matches: 4. CDR3 sequence (DNA): TGCAGTGCGAGGACAGGGAGTGAGCAGTTCTTC. This gives the protein CSARTGSEQFF.

The rearrangement joins TRBV29-1 to TRBJ1-1; D not certain. The CDR3 consists of 12 residues. CDR1 and CDR2 (germline): SQVTM, ANQGSEA. Trimming took off 3 bases at V and 4 bases at J, with 9 bases between the two ends. The CDR3 protein is CSVDWGGTEAFF. CDR3 sequence (DNA): TGCAGCGTTGATTGGGGAGGCACTGAAGCTTTCTTT.

This clone was found once. This chain links TRBV2 with TRBJ1-6, with 9 bases identical to TRBD1. The CDR3 is 14 amino acids. Germline trimming cut 6 bases from V and 9 bases from J; bases unmatched to any gene: 6. From germline, CDR1 is SNHLY and CDR2 FYNNEI. The CDR3 spells CASRDRGPSSPLHF. DNA for the CDR3: TGTGCCAGCAGGGACAGGGGTCCAAGTTCACCCCTCCACTTT.

This clone turned up a few times. The chain recombines TRBV12-5 with TRBJ2-7; the match to TRBD1 covers 7 bases. V was pared by 4 bases and J by 5 bases, with 11 bases of the junction left unmatched. The V gene's germline CDR1 is LGHNT and CDR2 FRNRAP. The CDR3 runs 15 residues. As DNA, the CDR3 is TGTGCTAGTGGTTCCTCACAGGGGAATCGCCACGAGCAGTACTTC. Translating it yields CASGSSQGNRHEQYF.

The chain couples TRBV5-6 to TRBJ1-4, with TRBD1 identical over 7 bases. V lost 4 bases, J lost 16 bases, and 7 bases stayed unmatched. The CDR3 sequence is 11 residues long. Per germline, CDR1 SGHDT and CDR2 YYEEEE. The chain's CDR3 is CASSQKTGRFF. CDR3 bases: TGTGCCAGCAGCCAAAAGACAGGGAGGTTTTTT.

This chain connects TRBV7-9 to TRBJ1-6, with 7 bases matching TRBD1. The J segment lost 7 bases and the V segment lost 1 base, leaving 4 bases of the junction unmatched. The CDR3 is 15 amino acids. Germline V lookup: CDR1 SEHNR, CDR2 FQNEAQ (reference sequence). The CDR3 bases are TGTGCCAGCAGCTTAGTCGGGACAGCGAATTCACCCCTCCACTTT. It translates to CASSLVGTANSPLHF.

The chain couples TRBV7-3 to TRBJ2-1; D might be TRBD2 (6 bases). This CDR3 spans 14 amino acids. Trimming shortened V by 3 bases and J by 7 bases, and 13 bases separated the two germline ends. The germline V gene encodes CDR1 SGHTA and CDR2 FQGTGA. The CDR3 here is CASSLAGNRNEQFF. The CDR3 DNA reads as TGTGCCAGCAGCTTGGCGGGGAATCGGAATGAGCAGTTCTTC.

The chain employs TRBV7-9 and TRBJ2-3, with 8 nucleotides matching TRBD1. The CDR3 has 14 residues. J gave up 0 bases and V 5 bases, and 1 base lay outside the gene matches. CDR1 and CDR2 from the germline V gene are SEHNR and FQNEAQ (reference sequence). The CDR3 here is CASSRTGSTDTQYF. In DNA form, the CDR3 reads TGTGCCAGCAGCCGGACAGGGAGCACAGATACGCAGTATTTT.